This passage covers 7 T cell receptor beta chains from one sample sequenced in a study of CD8+ T cells in alopecia areata. After isolation, RNA underwent reverse transcription to generate cDNA as the sequencing template. Sequencing was performed with immunoSEQ multiplex PCR; in TCRdb, only in-frame clones are kept and a portion is missing. The repertoire holds 110,000 to 150,000 clones, with around 49% as singletons. The sample consisted of CD4+ T cells sorted from blood, taken at week 0. The receptors stem from a human donor with alopecia areata.

This clone was detected a few times. The chain couples TRBV19 to TRBJ2-4; D is unresolved. V was cut by 6 bases and J by 0 bases, with 12 bases left in between. Germline V gives CDR1 LNHDA, CDR2 SQIVND (reference sequence). This CDR3 contains 15 residues. The CDR3 nucleotides read TGTGCCAGTAGAGACCACCACTCAGCCAAAAACATTCAGTACTTC. Translation: CASRDHHSAKNIQYF.

The chain combines TRBV5-5 with TRBJ2-7; no clear D. CDR3 length: 14 amino acids. Trimming pared 1 base from V and 2 bases from J, leaving 10 bases between. The germline CDR1 and CDR2 sequences are SGHKS and YYEKEE (reference sequence). CDR3 coding DNA: TGTGCCAGCAGCTTGATGAGTAAGGCCTACGAGCAGTACTTC. This encodes CASSLMSKAYEQYF.

This clone was recorded a few times. The chain carries TRBV7-2 and TRBJ2-1; D gene ambiguous. The CDR3 covers 15 residues. Trimming removed 2 bases from V and 0 bases from J, with 8 bases in between. Germline CDR1 is SGHTA and CDR2 is FQGNSA. The CDR3 DNA reads as TGTGCCAGCAGCTTAATTCCGAGCTCCTACAATGAGCAGTTCTTC. This sequence encodes CASSLIPSSYNEQFF.

A note on this clone: This CDR3 is also generated by other DNA sequences in the sample. The J gene is TRBJ2-3, the V gene TRBV5-1, with D possibly matching TRBD1 (6 bases). With 2 bases removed from V and 6 bases from J, the gap between germline ends came to 10 bases. Germline V lookup: CDR1 SGHRS, CDR2 YFSETQ. The CDR3 extends over 13 amino acids. CDR3 sequence reads: CASSFPGEDTQYF. CDR3 DNA: TGCGCCAGCAGCTTCCCAGGGGAGGATACGCAGTATTTT.

This clone has only a few counts. The V gene is TRBV29-1, the J gene TRBJ1-2; 8 bases fit TRBD1. CDR3 length: 12 residues. Germline-derived CDR1 and CDR2 are SQVTM and ANQGSEA. Trimming removed 7 bases from V and 7 bases from J; junction bases left unmatched: 8. The CDR3 region has the DNA TGCAGCGGAATGGACAGGGACACTGGCTACACCTTC. It translates to CSGMDRDTGYTF.

V usage is TRBV7-7 and J usage is TRBJ2-1, with 12 bases matching TRBD2. The CDR3 has 14 residues. The germline gives CDR1 SSHAT, CDR2 FNYEAQ (reference sequence). J lost 8 bases, V lost 1 base, and 0 bases had no gene match. Written as DNA, the CDR3 is TGTGCCAGCAGCTTAGGGACTAGCGGGGATGAGCAGTTCTTC. Its translation: CASSLGTSGDEQFF.

The chain couples TRBV29-1 to TRBJ2-7; no definite D call. This CDR3 is built from 16 residues. V lost 4 bases and J 3 bases, leaving 22 bases between the germline ends. Germline CDR1 is SQVTM and CDR2 is ANQGSEA. The CDR3 sequence is CSVAGRASAQDYEQYF. Written as DNA, the CDR3 is TGCAGCGTTGCTGGAAGGGCCTCGGCCCAAGACTACGAGCAGTACTTC.